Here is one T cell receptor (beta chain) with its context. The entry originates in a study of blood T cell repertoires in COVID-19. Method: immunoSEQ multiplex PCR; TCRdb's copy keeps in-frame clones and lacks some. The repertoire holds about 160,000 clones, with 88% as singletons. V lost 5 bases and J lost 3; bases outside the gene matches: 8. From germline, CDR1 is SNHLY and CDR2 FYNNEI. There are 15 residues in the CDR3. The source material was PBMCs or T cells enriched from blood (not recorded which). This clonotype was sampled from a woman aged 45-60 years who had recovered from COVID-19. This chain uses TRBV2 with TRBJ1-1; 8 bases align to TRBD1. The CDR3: CASSPGRTGYTEAFF. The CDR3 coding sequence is TGTGCCAGCAGTCCAGGGAGGACAGGGTACACTGAAGCTTTCTTT.